This T cell receptor beta chain was documented in a study of cytomegalovirus exposure and HLA in healthy donors (dated by TCRdb to 2016 to 2017). Regarding the research as a whole: According to an earlier analysis of 550 to 750 of the donors, about 179 million T cells yielded 120 million or so unique TCR beta sequences and around 300 Gb of sequence data. About 300 gigabases of sequencing data and 70 million to 100 million unique TCR sequences were included in an early release covering about 600 HLA-typed donors. Of the roughly 400 genotyped donors, less than 85% were placed in the genetic ancestry cluster associated with self-reported Caucasian donors. The study aimed to test whether signatures of past pathogen exposure could be identified by cataloging public T cell receptors. Using immunosequencing, the study profiled T cell repertoires from about 610 subjects and related those repertoires to cytomegalovirus serostatus. A separate validation cohort of roughly 130 different subjects was used in addition to the approximately 640-subject first cohort. To predict cytomegalovirus infection status, the study brought together high-throughput TCR immunosequencing, statistical association of individual TCRs with disease status, and machine learning. In a later analysis, previously published TCR beta repertoires from 500 to 750 donors were re-analyzed and high-resolution HLA genotyping was added so that TCR occurrence patterns could be studied. In the later analysis, no new phenotypic data were used to find candidate immune exposures; instead, reliance was placed on TCR beta sequences and their occurrence across donors. To decide whether each TCR beta V gene segment behaved as functional or pseudogenic, an earlier analysis of fewer than 750 of the donors relied on high-throughput TCR beta sequencing. Donor age, sex, ethnicity and CMV serostatus were collected together with the repertoire data. A later genetic analysis used genome-wide SNP genotypes for about 65% of the 666 donors, treating that subset as a discovery cohort. Every discovery cohort repertoire had been produced on one sequencing platform. Class I and class II HLA loci were covered by the typing at four-digit resolution. The number of typed donors differed by locus: roughly 620-640 for A, B, C, DRB1 and DQB1; 500 to 550 for DQA1; 606 for DPA1; and about 450 for DPB1. Roughly 5 DR-DQ haplotypes were handled as single units for association and clustering, since linkage in the cohort was strong. Among some 410 genotyped donors of the cohort, an average of roughly 230,000 unique TCR beta nucleotide sequences was sequenced per donor, of which 15% to 20% were non-productive.

Results the study describes overall, beyond this receptor: A cluster of highly shared sequence variants was judged likely to represent a technical artifact of the sequencing pipeline. Compared with equally common non-associated chains, HLA-associated TCR beta chains in a later analysis were more clonally expanded and had lower generation probabilities. Several of the top co-occurrence clusters appeared to be linked to parvovirus B19, influenza, CMV and Epstein-Barr virus, according to a later analysis. The 87-base-pair reads could not distinguish some IMGT-functional V segments, including TRBV6-2 and TRBV6-3, so those segments were excluded. A further reported finding was that TCR beta sequences accurately predicted the HLA-A and HLA-B alleles for most subjects in the first cohort. Across donors, most TCR sequences were observed very rarely, whereas some public TCRs were present in many individuals. The classifier was reported to diagnose cytomegalovirus status with high specificity and sensitivity in both the original cohort and the validation cohort. A few of the identified cytomegalovirus-associated TCR beta chains were confirmed in vitro to be specific for cytomegalovirus antigens. The earlier analysis of approximately 560 of the donors excluded fewer than 20 rarely observed V segments, including chromosome 9 orphons, because counts were too low. Specific HLA alleles were associated with over 15,000 TCR beta sequences at a false discovery rate of 0.05 in a later analysis. Strong co-occurrence of HLA alleles, especially DR and DQ, made assigning TCR associations to individual alleles difficult. The cohort was sequenced for TCR beta chains only, and without alpha or paired-chain data the features that could be detected were limited. In a later genetic analysis, fewer N-insertions in productive TCRs were reported among donors in an Asian-associated ancestry cluster than the roughly 710-donor mean. The only immune exposure information available for the cohort was CMV serostatus. The study gave a list of about 160 TCR beta chains associated with cytomegalovirus. A later analysis found that TCR association rates varied across HLA loci, with DRB1 alleles showing the most associated TCRs and HLA-C alleles the fewest. According to a later analysis, most CMV-associated TCR beta chains appeared to be HLA-restricted, and the HLA associations seemed to be driven largely by CMV exposure. In a later genetic analysis, a missense DCLRE1C variant was associated with V-gene and J-gene trimming of TCR beta chains, and the association was replicated in an independent cohort. Because some donors lacked HLA typing at each locus, the association tests relied only on the typed subset. Presence/absence analyses assumed roughly uniform sequencing depth across donors, an assumption that may not hold. Correlated functional status among segregating V segments might be attributable to linkage disequilibrium, but an unknown experimental factor could not be ruled out. The authors suggested that the approach could potentially be generalized to other disease states and immunological phenotypes. In an earlier analysis of some 550 of the donors, most TCR beta V segments were observed in productive rearrangements about 87% or about 30% of the time, broadly matching IMGT annotations.

Library preparation used the immunoSEQ multiplex PCR assay. A mixture of 60 forward primers for TCR Vbeta segments and 13 reverse primers for TCR Jbeta segments was used in the multiplex PCR. A multiplex PCR assay on genomic DNA amplified the CDR3 region of rearranged TCR beta genes. The amplified TCR beta libraries were sequenced on the Illumina HiSeq System as 87-base-pair reads. On the study's bioinformatics: A later analysis tallied 75 million to 95 million unique TCR beta chains across the 700 or so repertoires, and about 12 million of those chains were shared by two or more donors. To remove PCR and sequencing errors, raw reads were error-corrected and collapsed into unique sequences using a nearest-neighbor algorithm that merged closely related sequences. Alignment of CDR3 sequences to IMGT reference sequences was used to assign V, D and J gene segments. For a sequence to be retained, a match of at least six nucleotides to both a V gene segment and a J gene segment was required. Rearrangements were classified as productive when the CDR3 lacked stop codons and remained in frame with V and J, and all other rearrangements were classified as non-productive. Following IMGT convention, CDR3 was defined as the stretch from the second conserved V-encoded cysteine to the conserved J-encoded phenylalanine. Sequences without an unambiguous match to a single V gene segment were excluded from the earlier analysis of 587 of the donors. In an earlier analysis of approximately 500 of the donors, a V segment was called functional when productive rearrangements were above 56.7%, and segregating when the standard deviation between donors exceeded 5%. A statistical classification framework was built to diagnose cytomegalovirus status from the catalog of TCR beta chain sequences. V and J gene assignment, in a later analysis, came from comparing TCR nucleotide sequences with IMGT/GENE-DB human TR gene sequences. In a later analysis, CDR3 sequences and most-parsimonious VDJ recombination scenarios were assigned using the TCRdist pipeline. In a later analysis, every TCR beta chain was defined by the combination of its CDR3 amino acid sequence and its V-gene family, and reads without a unique V-gene family were dropped. To address suspected cross-contamination and a sequencing artifact, a later analysis removed 550 to 750 highly shared, low-generation-probability nucleotide sequences. In a later analysis, a clonal expansion index was calculated for each public chain from normalized within-repertoire ranks of inferred template counts. In a later analysis, generation probabilities were computed using a VDJ recombination model fitted to out-of-frame rearrangements, and the results were checked against IGoR. Hypergeometric tests were used in a later analysis to score TCR-TCR, TCR-HLA and TCR-CMV co-occurrence, with a repertoire-size bias correction applied to the TCR pairs. A later analysis estimated false discovery rates by permuting HLA or CMV assignments 20 times. A later analysis grouped co-occurring TCRs with DBSCAN, adding TCRdist sequence similarity when clustering within HLA-allele-positive subsets. Repertoires with fewer than 30,000 or more than 120,000 public chains were left out of co-occurrence clustering, as were about five repertoires with anomalous nucleotide sharing. This is the immuneACCESS table as TCRdb keeps it, with only in-frame sequences that have V and J called. A part of the clones is gone; compared with another copy, unresolved V genes explain less than half, and the rest is unexplained. V and J calls and clone size are as listed in that table; D and trimming were resolved from the DNA. Counted in this sample were about 140,000 clones; 60% to 80% of them appeared once. 1.7% of the sample is taken by the ten largest.

The cohort comprised around 690 healthy bone marrow donors. Cohort members were all nominally healthy when sampled, although unrecorded immune exposures were likely present. The donor tested CMV seronegative and was one of the 352 seronegative cohort members. Each donor provided a peripheral blood sample, and peripheral blood mononuclear cells were used for TCR beta sequencing. Genomic DNA extraction from the blood cell samples was performed with the Qiagen DNeasy Blood Extraction Kit. The CDR1 and CDR2 encoded by the germline V gene (reference sequence) are GTSNPN and SVGIG. Its CDR3 holds 13 amino acids, cysteine through phenylalanine. Only CDR3 DNA is held: 39 bases, read in frame from base 1. Relative to germline, V is missing 1 base and J is missing 8 bases, with 4 bases of the junction outside any gene match. In the case of this clone: The clone's antigen remains unknown. No much larger clone exists at a distance of one base, and base qualities are not known.

This sequence was found in a woman in her twenties or thirties in good health and CMV-seronegative. Recombination connected TRBV30 to TRBJ1-4, and 7 junction bases match TRBD1. The sequenced sample consisted of PBMCs. The CDR3 reads as follows: CAWSGQGGEKLFF. The DNA sequence is given as TGTGCCTGGAGTGGACAGGGTGGGGAAAAACTGTTTTTT.